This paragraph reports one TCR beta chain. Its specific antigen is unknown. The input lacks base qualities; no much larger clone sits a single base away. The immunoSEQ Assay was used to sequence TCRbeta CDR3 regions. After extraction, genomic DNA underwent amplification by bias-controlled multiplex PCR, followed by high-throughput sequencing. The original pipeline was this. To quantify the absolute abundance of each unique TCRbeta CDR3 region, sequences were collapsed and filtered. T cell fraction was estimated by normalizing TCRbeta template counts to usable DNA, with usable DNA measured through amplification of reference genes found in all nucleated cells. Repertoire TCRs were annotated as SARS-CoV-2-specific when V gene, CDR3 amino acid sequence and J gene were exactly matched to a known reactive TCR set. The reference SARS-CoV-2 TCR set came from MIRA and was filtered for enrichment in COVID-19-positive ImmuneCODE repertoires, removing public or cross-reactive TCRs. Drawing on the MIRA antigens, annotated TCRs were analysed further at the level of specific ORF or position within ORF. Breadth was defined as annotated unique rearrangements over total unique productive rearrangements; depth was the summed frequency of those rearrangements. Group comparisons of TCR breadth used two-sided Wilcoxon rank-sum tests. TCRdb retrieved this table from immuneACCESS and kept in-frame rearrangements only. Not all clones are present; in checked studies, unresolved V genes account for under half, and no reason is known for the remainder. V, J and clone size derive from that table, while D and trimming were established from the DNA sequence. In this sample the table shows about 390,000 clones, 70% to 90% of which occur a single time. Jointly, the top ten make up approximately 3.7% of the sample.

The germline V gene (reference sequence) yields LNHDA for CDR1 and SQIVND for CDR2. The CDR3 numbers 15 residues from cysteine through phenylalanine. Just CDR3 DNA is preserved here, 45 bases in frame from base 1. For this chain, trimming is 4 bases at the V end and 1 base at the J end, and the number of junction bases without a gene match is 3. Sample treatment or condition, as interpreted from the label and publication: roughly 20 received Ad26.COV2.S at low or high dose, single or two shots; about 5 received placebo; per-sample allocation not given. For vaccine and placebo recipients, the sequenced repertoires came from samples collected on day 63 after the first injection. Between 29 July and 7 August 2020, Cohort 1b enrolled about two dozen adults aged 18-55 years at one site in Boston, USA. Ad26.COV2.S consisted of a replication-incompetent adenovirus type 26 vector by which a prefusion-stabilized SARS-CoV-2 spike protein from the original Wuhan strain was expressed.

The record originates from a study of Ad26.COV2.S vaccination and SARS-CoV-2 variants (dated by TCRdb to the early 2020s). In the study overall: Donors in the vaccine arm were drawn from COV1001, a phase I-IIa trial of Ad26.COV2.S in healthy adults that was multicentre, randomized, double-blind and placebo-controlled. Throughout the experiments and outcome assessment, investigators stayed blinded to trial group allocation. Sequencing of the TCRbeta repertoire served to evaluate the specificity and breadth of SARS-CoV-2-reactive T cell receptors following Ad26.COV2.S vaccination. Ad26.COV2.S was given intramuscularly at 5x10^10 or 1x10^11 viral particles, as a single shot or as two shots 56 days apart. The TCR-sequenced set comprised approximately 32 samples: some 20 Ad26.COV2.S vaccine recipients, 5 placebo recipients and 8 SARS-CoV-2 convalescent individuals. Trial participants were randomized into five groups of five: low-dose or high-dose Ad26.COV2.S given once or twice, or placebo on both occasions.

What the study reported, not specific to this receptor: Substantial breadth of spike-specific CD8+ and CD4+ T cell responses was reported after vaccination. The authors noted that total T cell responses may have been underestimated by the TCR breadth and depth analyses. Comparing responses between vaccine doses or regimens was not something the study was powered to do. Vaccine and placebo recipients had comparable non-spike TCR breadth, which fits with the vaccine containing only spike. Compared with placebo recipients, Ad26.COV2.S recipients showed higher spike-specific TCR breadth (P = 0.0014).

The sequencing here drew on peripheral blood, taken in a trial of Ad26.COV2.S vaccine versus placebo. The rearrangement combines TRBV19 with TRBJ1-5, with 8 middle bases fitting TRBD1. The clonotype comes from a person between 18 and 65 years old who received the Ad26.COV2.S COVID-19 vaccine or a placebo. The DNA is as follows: TGTGCCAGTAGTACCAGACAGGGGAGCAATCAGCCCCAGCATTTT. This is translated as CASSTRQGSNQPQHF.